This T cell receptor beta chain appears in the sequencing data of a study of shared clonotypes between healthy human individuals. General observations from the study: Donor scarcity curtailed the genetic and exposure-history diversity represented herein. Lower generation probabilities were found for non-shared clonotypes than for those shared by all four donors.

This CDR3 spans 16 amino acids. Germline assignment: CDR1 MNHEY and CDR2 SVGAGI. V was cut by 4 bases and J by 8 bases, with 20 bases left in between. Per the authors' pipeline: Junction-only immunoSEQ sequences carried no quality scores, so filtering differed. Only in-frame clones appear in the TCRdb table, and some are missing; sequencing was by immunoSEQ multiplex PCR. V, J and clone size are those of that table, while D and trimming were read from the DNA. The sample has about 1 million clones, around 78% seen once. Worth noting for this clone: Its antigen is not known.

The healthy adult donors were HIV-negative and reported no recent acute infections or vaccinations. The receptor was isolated from a man aged 18 to 35 in good health. Some clones in this sample may be carry-over from other donors' samples. The V gene is TRBV6-5, the J gene TRBJ1-4; no firm D call. Sample: memory CD4+ T cells from PBMCs. Subset: CD45RA-negative fraction. The CDR3 here is CASSSSGPEGVEKLFF. The CDR3 DNA follows: TGTGCCAGCAGTTCCTCTGGGCCGGAGGGTGTGGAAAAACTGTTTTTT.